This paragraph covers one T cell receptor beta chain sequence. Its antigen target is currently unknown. Per-base quality was not reported, and no clone a single base away is much larger than it. In the ophthalmopathy patients, disease was moderately to severely active, with a Clinical Activity Score of 3 or more, a NOSPECS grade of 4 or more, and a duration of less than 3 months. Patients with uncontrolled infections, other autoimmune diseases, pregnancy or lactation were excluded. Diagnoses relied on clinical symptoms, serum thyroxine and TRAb, thyroid ultrasound and orbital computed tomography. Ficoll-Paque density gradient centrifugation was used to isolate PBMCs from around 10 ml of fresh peripheral blood. Total RNA was extracted using Trizol reagent, and RNA quality was assessed on an Agilent 2100 Bioanalyzer. The data were obtained in a study of T cells in Graves' hyperthyroidism and ophthalmopathy (dated by TCRdb to about 2019). Regarding the complete study: Peripheral blood samples were taken at the time of initial diagnosis, prior to any treatment. The paper describes TCR Vbeta CDR3 sequencing of about 140 peripheral blood samples, made up of 43 ophthalmopathy patients, approximately 76 hyperthyroidism patients and roughly 17 progressor patients. TCR V-J signatures able to tell the groups apart were searched for in a discovery cohort of 100 patients, of whom fewer than 45 had Graves' ophthalmopathy and about 60 had stable Graves' hyperthyroidism. In roughly six Graves' hyperthyroidism patients, the study also compared T-cell repertoires from thyroid tissue with T-cell repertoires from blood. Prospective prediction of ophthalmopathy was tested in an independent validation cohort consisting of about 20 hyperthyroidism patients and some 15 patients who later progressed to ophthalmopathy. Once sampling was done, hyperthyroidism patients were given methimazole at a starting dose of 30 mg daily, whereas ophthalmopathy patients were given high-dose intravenous methylprednisolone. The roughly 94 discovery patients were randomly split 7:3 into training and test sets.

The paper's findings and limits, for the study overall: In validation, the model predicted progression to ophthalmopathy a median of about 6.8 months before onset, with roughly 71% sensitivity and roughly 79% specificity. No statistical method was used to set the sample size in advance, and investigators knew the group allocation. A model built on a 13 V-J signature distinguished ophthalmopathy from stable hyperthyroidism, reaching over 85% sensitivity and around 81% specificity in cross-validation and 80%/75% in testing. Blood samples also contained most of the expanded thyroid clonotypes (frequency above 0.001), which suggests that blood repertoires may reflect thyroid immune responses.

TCR beta CDR3 regions were amplified from RNA transcripts. The TCR CDR3 was subjected to a first round of RT-PCR using the HTBI primer set and the Qiagen OneStep RT-PCR kit. The libraries were constructed in a second round of multiplex PCR and then size-selected and purified. Sequencing of the libraries was done on an Illumina HiSeq2000 using paired-end 100 bp reads. Per the source publication's procedure: SOAPnuke was used to process the raw data, throwing out any read that contained adapters or uncalled bases, had a mean Phred below 15, or lacked an exact constant-primer or identifier match. High-quality paired reads were merged with COPE v1.2.5, and unique nucleotide sequences were defined as clonotypes. MiTCR v1.1 was used to align the clonotypes against IMGT TRBV, TRBD and TRBJ reference segments. The analysis was restricted to V-J combinations with a frequency above 0.0001, which together covered roughly 99% of the repertoires. The TCS score was defined as F50 (clonal expansion) divided by E x V (chaos), with BLOSUM62-based TCRdist calculated between CDR3 peptides within each V-J. Welch's t-statistics and random forest reduced 500 to 650 V-J features to 10 to 15, which were used in a naive Bayes classifier (R e1071). In-frame beta chains were kept once TCRdb had trimmed the public reads at Q25 with fastp and called clones with MiXCR. Rows are unified per CDR3 protein, each entry keeping the most common DNA and genes. What appears here as the V and J calls and clone size reflects TCRdb's work, not the paper's. The sample profile shows about 460,000 distinct CDR3 sequences; 22% of them were found once. The ten largest clonotypes hold 45% to 50% of the sample.

In the germline V gene, CDR1 corresponds to SGHTA and CDR2 to FQGNSA. The CDR3 sequence holds 16 residues, the cysteine and phenylalanine included. Of all the DNA, just the CDR3 is kept, 48 bases in frame from base 1. V is cut by 5 bases and J by 4 bases, and the space between the germline ends is 17 bases. The sequence was obtained from a woman in her 70s with Graves' ophthalmopathy. The sample taken for sequencing was blood. The V and J segments used are TRBV7-2 and TRBJ2-2, with a tentative D gene TRBD2 over 6 matching bases. Here the CDR3 is given as CASSPAPGEGTGELFF. The nucleotide sequence reads as follows: TGTGCCAGCAGCCCTGCCCCGGGAGAAGGCACCGGGGAGCTGTTTTTT.